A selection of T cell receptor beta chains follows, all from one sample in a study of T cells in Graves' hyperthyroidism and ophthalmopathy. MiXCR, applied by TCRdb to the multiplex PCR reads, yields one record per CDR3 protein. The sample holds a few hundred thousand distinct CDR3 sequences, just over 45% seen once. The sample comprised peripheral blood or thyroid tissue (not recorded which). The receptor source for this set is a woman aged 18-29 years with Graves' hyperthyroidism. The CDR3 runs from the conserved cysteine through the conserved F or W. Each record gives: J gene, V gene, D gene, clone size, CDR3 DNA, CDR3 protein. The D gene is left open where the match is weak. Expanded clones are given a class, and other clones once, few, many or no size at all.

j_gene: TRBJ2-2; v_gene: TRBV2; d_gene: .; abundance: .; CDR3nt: TGTGCCAGCAGCGGGGGTTTTAGGGGCACCGGGGAGCTGTTTTTT; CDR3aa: CASSGGFRGTGELFF
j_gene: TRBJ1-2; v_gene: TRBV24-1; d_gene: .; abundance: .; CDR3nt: TGTGCCACCAGTTTAGCGGTGGCAGGGGATAACTATGGCTACACCTTC; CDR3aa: CATSLAVAGDNYGYTF
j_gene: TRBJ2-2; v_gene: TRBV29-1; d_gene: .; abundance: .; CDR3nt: TGCAGCGTTGATTGGCCAGGGGAGCTGTTTTTT; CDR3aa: CSVDWPGELFF
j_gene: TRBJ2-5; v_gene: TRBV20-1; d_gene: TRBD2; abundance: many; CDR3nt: TGCAGTGCTAGAGTAGCGGGCCAAGAGACCCAGTACTTC; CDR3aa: CSARVAGQETQYF
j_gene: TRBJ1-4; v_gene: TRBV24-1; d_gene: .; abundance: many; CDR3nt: TGTGCCACCAGTGGGCCAGGGGAAGGTGAAAAACTGTTTTTT; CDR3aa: CATSGPGEGEKLFF
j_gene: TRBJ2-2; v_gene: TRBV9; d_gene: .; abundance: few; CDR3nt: TGTGCCAGCAGCGTAGAAGGTGACGGGGAGCTGTTTTTT; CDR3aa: CASSVEGDGELFF
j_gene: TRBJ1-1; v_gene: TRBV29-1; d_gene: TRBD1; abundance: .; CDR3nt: TGCAGCGTTGAAATCCCGGGACAGGGGAGGACTGAAGCTTTCTTT; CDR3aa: CSVEIPGQGRTEAFF
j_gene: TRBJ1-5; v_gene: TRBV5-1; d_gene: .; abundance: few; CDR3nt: TGCGCCAGCAGCCTGACTCCCGAACAGCCCCAGCATTTT; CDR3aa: CASSLTPEQPQHF
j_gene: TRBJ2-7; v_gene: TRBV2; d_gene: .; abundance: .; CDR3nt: TGTGCCAGCAGTTTATCATCCCACTGGGCCTACGAGCAGTACTTC; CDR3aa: CASSLSSHWAYEQYF
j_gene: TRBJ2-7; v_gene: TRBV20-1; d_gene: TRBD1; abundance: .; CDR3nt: TGCAGTGCTACGGACAGGGGGCAGCTCTACGAGCAGTACTTC; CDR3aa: CSATDRGQLYEQYF
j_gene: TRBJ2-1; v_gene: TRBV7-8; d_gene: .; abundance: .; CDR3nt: TGTGCCAGCAGTTTAAAGGTCTGGCAGTTCTTC; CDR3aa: CASSLKVWQFF
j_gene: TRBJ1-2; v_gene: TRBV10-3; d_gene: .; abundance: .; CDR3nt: TGTGCCAGCAGCCCTAGACTCAGGAAGGTCGATGGCTACACCTTC; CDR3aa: CASSPRLRKVDGYTF
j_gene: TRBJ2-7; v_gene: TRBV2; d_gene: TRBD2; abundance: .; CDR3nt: TGTGCCACCCCGGGAGGCTCCTACGAGCAGTGCTTC; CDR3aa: CATPGGSYEQCF
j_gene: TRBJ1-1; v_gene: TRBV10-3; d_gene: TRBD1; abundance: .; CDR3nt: TGTGCCATCAGCGCCACAGGGGCAGGAGCTTTCTTT; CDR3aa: CAISATGAGAFF
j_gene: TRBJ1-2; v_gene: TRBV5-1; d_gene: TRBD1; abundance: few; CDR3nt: TGCGCCAGCAGCCCAAAGGACAGGGGGAACTATGGCTACACCTTC; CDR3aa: CASSPKDRGNYGYTF
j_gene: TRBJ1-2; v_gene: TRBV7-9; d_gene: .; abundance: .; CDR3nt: TGTGCCTGGAGTTTCCGGGGCTCTAACTATGGCTACACCTTC; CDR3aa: CAWSFRGSNYGYTF
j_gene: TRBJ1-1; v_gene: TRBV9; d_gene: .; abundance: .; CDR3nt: TGTGCCAGCAGCTACGAAGGAGTGAACACTGAAGCTTTCTTT; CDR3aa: CASSYEGVNTEAFF
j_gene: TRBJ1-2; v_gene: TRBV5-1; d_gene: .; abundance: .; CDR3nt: TGCGCCAGCAGCGGAGGACACCTGGGCTTAGATGGCTACACCTTC; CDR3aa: CASSGGHLGLDGYTF
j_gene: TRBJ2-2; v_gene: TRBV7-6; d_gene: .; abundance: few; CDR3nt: TGTGCCAGCAGCTTAGACGAAACCGGGGAGCTGTTTTTT; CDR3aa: CASSLDETGELFF
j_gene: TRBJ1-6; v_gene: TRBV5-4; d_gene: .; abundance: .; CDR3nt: TGTGCCAGCAGAGGCGGTCAGGGAGGATCACCCCTCCACTTT; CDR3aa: CASRGGQGGSPLHF
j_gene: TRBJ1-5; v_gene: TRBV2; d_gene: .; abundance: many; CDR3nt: TGTGCCAGCAGTAGATGGTGGAGAGTCAATCAGCCCCAGCATTTT; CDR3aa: CASSRWWRVNQPQHF
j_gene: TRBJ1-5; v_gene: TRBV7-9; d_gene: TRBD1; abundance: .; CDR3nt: TGTGCCAGCAGCTTCACCAGGGGGCTTAGCAATCAGCCCCAGCATTTT; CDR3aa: CASSFTRGLSNQPQHF
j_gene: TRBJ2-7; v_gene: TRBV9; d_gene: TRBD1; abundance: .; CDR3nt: TGTGCCAGCAGTCCCGGGACAGGGGGATCCTACGAGCAGTACTTC; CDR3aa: CASSPGTGGSYEQYF
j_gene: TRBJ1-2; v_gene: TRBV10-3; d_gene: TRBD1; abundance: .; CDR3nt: TGTGCCATCAGTCCCCAGGACAGGAATTATGGCTACACCTTC; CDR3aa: CAISPQDRNYGYTF
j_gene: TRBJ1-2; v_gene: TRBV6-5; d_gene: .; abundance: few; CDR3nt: TGTGCCACTGGGACTCTATCTAACTATGGCTACACCTTC; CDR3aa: CATGTLSNYGYTF
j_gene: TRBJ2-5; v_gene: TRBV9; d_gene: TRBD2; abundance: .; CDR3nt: TGTGCCAGCAGCGAGGGAGCGGGAGTACGAGAGACCCAGTACTTC; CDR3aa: CASSEGAGVRETQYF